This T cell receptor (beta chain) comes out of a study of blood T cell repertoires in COVID-19. Study overall: The United States, Italy and Spain supplied acute and convalescent COVID-19 samples. Sources were T cells, B-cell-depleted T cells, or PBMCs; the material itself was cDNA or gDNA.

Original handling: From reference gene primer amplification, estimates of nucleated cell counts were derived. Profiling relied on immunoSEQ multiplex PCR, and the TCRdb table lists in-frame clones only, not all of them. That table is the source of V, J and clone size, and D and trimming were worked out from the DNA. The sample carries about 78,000 clones, about 89% recorded once. Germline-derived CDR1 and CDR2 are MDHEN and SYDVKM. This CDR3 spans 16 amino acids. Deletions cut 3 bases from V and 4 bases from J, with 18 bases between. The J gene is TRBJ1-2, the V gene TRBV28; the D gene is possibly TRBD1 (5 bases). The specimen sequenced was peripheral blood. The clonotype comes from a man between 45 and 60 years old with active or convalescent COVID-19. CDR3: CASSFHGAHSRYGYTF. The CDR3 DNA reads TGTGCCAGCAGTTTCCATGGGGCTCACTCCCGCTATGGCTACACCTTC.